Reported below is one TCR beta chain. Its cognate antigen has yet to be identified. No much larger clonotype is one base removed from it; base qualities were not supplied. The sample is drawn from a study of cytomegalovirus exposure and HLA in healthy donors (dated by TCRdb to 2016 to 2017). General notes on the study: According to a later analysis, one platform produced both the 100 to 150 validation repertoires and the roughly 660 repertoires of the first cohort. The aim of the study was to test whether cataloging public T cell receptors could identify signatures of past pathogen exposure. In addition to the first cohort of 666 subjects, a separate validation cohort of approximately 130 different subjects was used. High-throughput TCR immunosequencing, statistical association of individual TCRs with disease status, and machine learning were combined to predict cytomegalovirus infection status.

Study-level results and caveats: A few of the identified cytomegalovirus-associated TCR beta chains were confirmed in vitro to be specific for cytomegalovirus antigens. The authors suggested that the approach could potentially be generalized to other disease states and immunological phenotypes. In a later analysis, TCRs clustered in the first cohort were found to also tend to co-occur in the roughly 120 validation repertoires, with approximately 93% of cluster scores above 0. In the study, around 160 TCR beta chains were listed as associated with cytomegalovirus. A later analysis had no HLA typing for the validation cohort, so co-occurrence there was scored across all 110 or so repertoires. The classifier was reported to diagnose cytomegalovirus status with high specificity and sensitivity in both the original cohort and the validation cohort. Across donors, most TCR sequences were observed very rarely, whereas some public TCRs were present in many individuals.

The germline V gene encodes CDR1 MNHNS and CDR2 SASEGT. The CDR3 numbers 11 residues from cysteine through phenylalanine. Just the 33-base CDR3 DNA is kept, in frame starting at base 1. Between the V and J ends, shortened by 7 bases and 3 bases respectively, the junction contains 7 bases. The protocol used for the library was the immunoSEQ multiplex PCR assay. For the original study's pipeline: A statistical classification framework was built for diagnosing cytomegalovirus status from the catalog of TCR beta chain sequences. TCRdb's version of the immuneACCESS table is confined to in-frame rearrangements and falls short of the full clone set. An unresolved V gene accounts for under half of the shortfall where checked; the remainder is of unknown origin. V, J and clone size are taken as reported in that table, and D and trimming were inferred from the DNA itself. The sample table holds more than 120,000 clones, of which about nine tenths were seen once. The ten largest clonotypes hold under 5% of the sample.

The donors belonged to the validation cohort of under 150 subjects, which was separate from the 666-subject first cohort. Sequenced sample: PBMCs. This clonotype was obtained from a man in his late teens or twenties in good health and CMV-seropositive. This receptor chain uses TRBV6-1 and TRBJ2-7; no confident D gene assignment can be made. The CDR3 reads CASMGFYEQYF. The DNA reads TGTGCCAGCATGGGCTTCTACGAGCAGTACTTC.